The clone carrying this T cell receptor beta chain was counted once. The CDR3 regions of TCR beta were amplified from RNA transcripts. The HTBI set primed first-round TCR CDR3 RT-PCR. TCRdb redid the calling of the multiplex PCR reads with MiXCR, one entry per CDR3 protein. The sample has 300,000 to 350,000 distinct CDR3 sequences; 20% to 25% are singletons. V shed 5 bases and J shed 5 bases, with 13 bases lying between them. Germline V gene sequence: CDR1 MNHNS, CDR2 SASEGT. CDR3 size: 14 residues. This entry is derived from a study of T cells in Graves' hyperthyroidism and ophthalmopathy. This TCR derives from a woman in her fifties or sixties with Graves' hyperthyroidism. V and J are TRBV6-1 and TRBJ1-5; tentatively, D is TRBD1 (5 bases). Sequenced input: blood. The CDR3 DNA is TGTGCCAGCAGTCCCAGGCGGGGGTATCAGCCCCAGCATTTT. It is translated as CASSPRRGYQPQHF.